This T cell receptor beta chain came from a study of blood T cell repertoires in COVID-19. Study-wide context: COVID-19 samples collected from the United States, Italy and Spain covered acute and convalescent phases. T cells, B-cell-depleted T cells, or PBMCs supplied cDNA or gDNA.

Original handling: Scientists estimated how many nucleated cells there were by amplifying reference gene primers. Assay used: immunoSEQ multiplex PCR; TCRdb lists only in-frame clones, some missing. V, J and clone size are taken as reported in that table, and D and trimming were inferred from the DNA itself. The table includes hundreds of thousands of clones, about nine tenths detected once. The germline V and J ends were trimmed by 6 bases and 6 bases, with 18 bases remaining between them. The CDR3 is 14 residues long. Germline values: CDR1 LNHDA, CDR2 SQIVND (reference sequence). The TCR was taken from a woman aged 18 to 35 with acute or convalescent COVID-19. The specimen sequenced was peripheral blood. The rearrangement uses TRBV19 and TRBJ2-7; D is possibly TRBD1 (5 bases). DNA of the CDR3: TGTGCCAGTAGCCAGGACACTCTCGCCTTCGAGCAGTACTTC. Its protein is CASSQDTLAFEQYF.